This TCR beta chain originates from a study of beta chain features in type 1 diabetes. On the study more broadly: There was similarity between patients and healthy donors in age, gender and cell yields.

V was clipped by 5 bases and J by 3 bases, with 12 bases between them. CDR1 GTSNPN and CDR2 SVGIG come from the germline V gene (reference sequence). The CDR3 runs 13 residues. Notes on this clone: Its matching antigen is unknown.

The whole isolated RNA underwent reverse transcription, so sequencing captured expressed TCRB transcripts. Data came from immunoSEQ multiplex PCR; TCRdb stores just in-frame clones and leaves some out. The sample yields nearly 700,000 clones, 13% seen once. Whole-study findings and limits: Moderately but significantly shorter TCRB CDR3s were found in Type 1 diabetes patients in all four CD4+ subsets. PCR may have favored shorter templates equally in patients and controls.

The rearrangement links TRBV30 to TRBJ2-3; D is possibly TRBD2 (5 bases). This TCR was sampled from a man in his late teens or twenties with type 1 diabetes. The sequencing input was naive CD4+ T cells from blood. The chain's CDR3 is CAWGSGSTDTQYF. In DNA, the CDR3 is TGTGCCTGGGGCAGCGGATCTACAGATACGCAGTATTTT. The full variable domain, rest sourced from reference TRBV30 and TRBJ2-3, is SQTIHQWPATLVQPVGSPLSLECTVEGTSNPNLYWYRQAAGRGLQLLFYSVGIGQISSEVPQNLSASRPQDRQFILSSKKLLLSDSGFYLCAWGSGSTDTQYFGPGTRLTVL.